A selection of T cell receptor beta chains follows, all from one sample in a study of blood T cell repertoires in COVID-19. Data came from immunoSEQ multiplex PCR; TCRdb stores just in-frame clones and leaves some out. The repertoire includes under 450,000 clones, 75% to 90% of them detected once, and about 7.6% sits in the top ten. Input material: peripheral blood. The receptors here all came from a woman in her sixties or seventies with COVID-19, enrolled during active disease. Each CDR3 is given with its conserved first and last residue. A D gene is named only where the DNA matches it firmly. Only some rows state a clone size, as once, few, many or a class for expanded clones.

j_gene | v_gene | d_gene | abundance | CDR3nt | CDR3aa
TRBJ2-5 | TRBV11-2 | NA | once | TGTGCCAGCAGCTTTGAGGGCCAAGAGACCCAGTACTTC | CASSFEGQETQYF
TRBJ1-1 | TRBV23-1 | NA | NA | TGCGCCAGCATAATTGCCCAATTGACGGGGGCTTTCTTT | CASIIAQLTGAFF
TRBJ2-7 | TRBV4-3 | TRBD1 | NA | TGCGCCAGCAGCCAACGGACAGGATCCTACGAGCAGTACTTC | CASSQRTGSYEQYF
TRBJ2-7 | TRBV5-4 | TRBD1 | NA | TGTGCCAGCAGCTTGGGGGACAGGACAGGCTACGAGCAGTACTTC | CASSLGDRTGYEQYF
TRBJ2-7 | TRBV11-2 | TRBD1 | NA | TGTGCCAGCAGCCGCTGGGGACAGGGGAGCGAGCAGTACTTC | CASSRWGQGSEQYF
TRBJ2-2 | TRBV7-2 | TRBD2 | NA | TGTGCCAGCAGCTTAATTAATCCACTAGCGGGGGGTCCGACCGGGGAGCTGTTTTTT | CASSLINPLAGGPTGELFF
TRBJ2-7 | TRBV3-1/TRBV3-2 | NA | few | TGTGCCAGCAGCCAAGATGATGGGGGGTACGAGCAGTACTTC | CASSQDDGGYEQYF
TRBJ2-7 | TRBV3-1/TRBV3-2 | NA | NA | TGTGCCAGCAGCCTCCTCGGCAGGGCGTACGAGCAGTACTTC | CASSLLGRAYEQYF
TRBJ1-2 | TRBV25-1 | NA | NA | TGTGCCAGCAGTGACCTCCGAGGGCCTAACTATGGCTACACCTTC | CASSDLRGPNYGYTF
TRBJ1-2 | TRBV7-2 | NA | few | TGTGCCAGCAGTGAGCAATTCTATGGCTACACCTTC | CASSEQFYGYTF
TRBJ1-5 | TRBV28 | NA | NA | TGTGCCAGCAACGGTCAGCCCCAGCATTTT | CASNGQPQHF
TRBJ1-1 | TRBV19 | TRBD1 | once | TGTGCCAGTAGTCGACAGGGAATGACTGAAGCTTTCTTT | CASSRQGMTEAFF
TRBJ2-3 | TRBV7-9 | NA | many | TGTGCCAGCAGCTTGAGGCGGGCAGGTTACACAGATACGCAGTATTTT | CASSLRRAGYTDTQYF
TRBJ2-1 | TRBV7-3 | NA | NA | TGTGCCAGCACCCCCGAGAGAGGCAGTGAGCAGTTCTTC | CASTPERGSEQFF
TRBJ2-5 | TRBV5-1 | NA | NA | TGCGCCAGCAGCGCGGGACCGTCGGGAGCGGACCAAGAGACCCAGTACTTC | CASSAGPSGADQETQYF
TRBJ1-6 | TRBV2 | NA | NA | TGTGCCAGCAGTGAAAGCGGAGGGGAAAATTCACCCCTCCACTTT | CASSESGGENSPLHF
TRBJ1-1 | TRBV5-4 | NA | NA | TGTGCCAGCAGCTTGAAAGCTTTTAACTACAGGGCGGAAGCTTTCTTT | CASSLKAFNYRAEAFF
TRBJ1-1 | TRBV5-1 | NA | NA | TGCGCCAGCAGCTTGCGAGGAAACACTGAAGCTTTCTTT | CASSLRGNTEAFF
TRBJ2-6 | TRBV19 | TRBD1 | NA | TGTGCCAGTAGTCGGACAGGAAGCTCTGGGGCCAACGTCCTGACTTTC | CASSRTGSSGANVLTF
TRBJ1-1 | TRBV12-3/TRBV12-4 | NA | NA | TGTGCCAGCAGTTGGGGGGGGGTGGCTTTCTTT | CASSWGGVAFF
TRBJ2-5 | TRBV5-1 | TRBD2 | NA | TGCGCCAGCAGCTCGCAGACTAGCGGGGGTTCGGAGACCCAGTACTTC | CASSSQTSGGSETQYF
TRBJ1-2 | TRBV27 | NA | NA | TGTGCCAGCAGTTTAGGCGGTTTTCCCTATGGCTACACCTTC | CASSLGGFPYGYTF
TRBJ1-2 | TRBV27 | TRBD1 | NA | TGTGCCAGCAGTTTCCAGACAGGGGGCCTCTATGGCTACACCTTC | CASSFQTGGLYGYTF
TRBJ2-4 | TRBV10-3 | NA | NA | TGTGCCATCAGTGTTACATTAGCCAAAAACATTCAGTACTTC | CAISVTLAKNIQYF
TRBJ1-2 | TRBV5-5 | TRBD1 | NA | TGTGCCAGCAGCTCGCAGACAGGGCAAACCTATGGCTACACCTTC | CASSSQTGQTYGYTF
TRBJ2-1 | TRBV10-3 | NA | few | TGTGCCATCAGTGAGTCAGGGAGCTCCTACAATGAGCAGTTCTTC | CAISESGSSYNEQFF
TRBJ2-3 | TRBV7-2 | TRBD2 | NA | TGTGCCAGCAGCTTAGCCCGTCGTGGCGGGGGGGAAGATACGCAGTATTTT | CASSLARRGGGEDTQYF
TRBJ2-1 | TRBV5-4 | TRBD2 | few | TGTGCCAGCAGCCATTTCTTCGGGGGGGGCAATGAGCAGTTCTTC | CASSHFFGGGNEQFF
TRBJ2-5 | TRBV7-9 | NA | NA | TGTGCCAGCAGGATCAGGGGGGACCCCAGGGAGACCCAGTACTTC | CASRIRGDPRETQYF
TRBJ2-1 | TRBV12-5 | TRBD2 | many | TGTGCTAGTGGTTTGATCCGGGACGGGGGGTACAATGAGCAGTTCTTC | CASGLIRDGGYNEQFF
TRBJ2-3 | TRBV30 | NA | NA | TGTGCCTGGAGGTTAGATGCAGATACGCAGTATTTT | CAWRLDADTQYF
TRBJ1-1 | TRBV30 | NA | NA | TGTGCCTGGCACAGGGACCGGGGCACTGAAGCTTTCTTT | CAWHRDRGTEAFF
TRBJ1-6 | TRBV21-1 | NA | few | TGTGCCAGCAGCCAGGGGGGGACAGGGGACAATTCACCCCTCCACTTT | CASSQGGTGDNSPLHF
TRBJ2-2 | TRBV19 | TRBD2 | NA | TGTGCCAGTAGCCGTAGCGGGGGGTTTTACGGGGAGCTGTTTTTT | CASSRSGGFYGELFF
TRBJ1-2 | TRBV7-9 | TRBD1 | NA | TGTGCCAGCAGCCCCAGCGGGGGACAGGGGGGGGGCTACACCTTC | CASSPSGGQGGGYTF
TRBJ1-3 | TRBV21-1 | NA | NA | TGTGCCAGCAACAAAGCGCTCGGAGACTCTGGAAACACCATATATTTT | CASNKALGDSGNTIYF
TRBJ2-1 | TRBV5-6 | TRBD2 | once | TGTGCCAGCAGCTTGGGTGGTAGCGGGGGGCACAGTGAGCAGTTCTTC | CASSLGGSGGHSEQFF